This TCR beta chain was profiled in a study of cytomegalovirus exposure and HLA in healthy donors. This CDR3 is built from 16 residues. The germline V gene encodes CDR1 MNHEY and CDR2 SMNVEV (reference sequence). Trimming cost V 2 bases and J 3 bases; bases outside gene matches: 3. This PCR relied on a set of 60 Vbeta primers and 13 Jbeta primers. This table comes from immunoSEQ multiplex PCR, and its TCRdb copy is limited to in-frame clones, with some not included. The sample yields roughly 100,000 clones, about 80% seen once. J is TRBJ1-5 and V is TRBV27; TRBD1 matches at 11 bases. Specimen: PBMCs. The source is a female donor in good health and CMV-seropositive. The CDR3 is CASSLGTGGFNQPQHF. The CDR3 DNA sequence: TGTGCCAGCAGTTTAGGGACAGGGGGATTCAATCAGCCCCAGCATTTT.